This TCR beta chain was profiled in a study of T-cell memory formation after mild COVID-19. As to this clonotype: What it binds is unknown.

TCRdb reanalysed the 5' RACE reads using MiXCR and keeps one entry per CDR3 protein. The sample records some 97,000 distinct CDR3 sequences, roughly 10% being singletons. Between the trimmed V and J ends, which lost 2 bases and 14 bases, there was a span of 17 bases. Germline values: CDR1 SGHRS, CDR2 YFSETQ. CDR3 length equals 13 residues. Notes on the study in general: Contracting CD4+ clones lay largely in CM and EM, with CD8+ ones residing in EMRA. CD4/CD8 balance held among clones contracting day 15 to 85, and later expanders leaned CD4+.

Input material: PBMCs or a T cell subset sorted from them (not recorded which). The receptor comes from a man younger than 30 who had mild COVID-19 (a few samples of this study predate the infection). Cell type and time point are not known. The chain links TRBV5-1 to TRBJ2-1, with a weak D call TRBD2 (6 bases). The CDR3 DNA reads as TGCGCCAGCAGCTTAGATCAGGGACTGGACAAGTTCTTC. It specifies CASSLDQGLDKFF.